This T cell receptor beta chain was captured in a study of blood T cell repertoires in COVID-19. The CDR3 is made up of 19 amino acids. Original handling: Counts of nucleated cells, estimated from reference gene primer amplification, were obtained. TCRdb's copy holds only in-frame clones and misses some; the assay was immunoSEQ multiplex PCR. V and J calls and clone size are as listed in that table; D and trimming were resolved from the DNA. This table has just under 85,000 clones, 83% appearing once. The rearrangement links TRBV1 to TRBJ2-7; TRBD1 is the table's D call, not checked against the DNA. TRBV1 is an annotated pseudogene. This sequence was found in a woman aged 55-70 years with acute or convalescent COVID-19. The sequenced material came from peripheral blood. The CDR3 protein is CTSSPTTGGADSYSYEQYF. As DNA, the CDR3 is TGCACCAGCAGCCCCACCACAGGGGGCGCCGATTCTTACTCCTACGAGCAGTACTTC.